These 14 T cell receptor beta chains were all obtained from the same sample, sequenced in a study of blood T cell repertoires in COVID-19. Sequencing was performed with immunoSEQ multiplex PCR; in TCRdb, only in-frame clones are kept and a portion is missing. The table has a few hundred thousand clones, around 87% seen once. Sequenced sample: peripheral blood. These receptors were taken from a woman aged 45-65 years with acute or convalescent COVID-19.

The CDR3 DNA reads TGCGCCAGCAGCTGGAGGGGACAGTCATCGAACACCGGGGAGCTGTTTTTT. Its protein is CASSWRGQSSNTGELFF. This sequence joins TRBV5-1 and TRBJ2-2; D might be TRBD1 (7 bases). Deletions cut 3 bases from V and 0 bases from J, with 15 bases between. This CDR3 is 17 amino acids long. Per germline, CDR1 SGHRS and CDR2 YFSETQ.

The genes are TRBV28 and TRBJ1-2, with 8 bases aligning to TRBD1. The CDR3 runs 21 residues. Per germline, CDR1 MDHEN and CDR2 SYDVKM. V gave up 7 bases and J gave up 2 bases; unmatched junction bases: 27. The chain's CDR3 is CASTPLSPAGGAESPNYGYTF. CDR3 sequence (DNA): TGTGCCAGCACCCCCTTATCCCCAGCAGGGGGCGCTGAGTCCCCGAACTATGGCTACACCTTC.

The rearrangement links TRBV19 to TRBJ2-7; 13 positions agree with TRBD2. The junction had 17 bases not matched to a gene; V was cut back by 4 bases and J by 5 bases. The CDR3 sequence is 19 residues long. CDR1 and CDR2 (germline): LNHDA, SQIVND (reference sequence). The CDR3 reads CASSRNGLAGDIGIHEQYF. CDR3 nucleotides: TGTGCCAGTAGTAGAAACGGACTAGCGGGAGACATTGGTATCCACGAGCAGTACTTC.

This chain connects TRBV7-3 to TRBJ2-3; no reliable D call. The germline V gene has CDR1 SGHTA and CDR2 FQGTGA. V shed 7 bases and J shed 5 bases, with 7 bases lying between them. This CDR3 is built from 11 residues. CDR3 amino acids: CASTSEDTQYF. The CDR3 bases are TGTGCCAGCACCTCAGAAGATACGCAGTATTTT.

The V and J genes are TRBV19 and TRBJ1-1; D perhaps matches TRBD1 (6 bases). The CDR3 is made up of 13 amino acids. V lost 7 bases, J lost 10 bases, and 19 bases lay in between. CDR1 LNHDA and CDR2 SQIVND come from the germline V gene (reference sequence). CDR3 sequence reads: CASTPRGGHGAFF. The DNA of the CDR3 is TGTGCCAGTACCCCCCGGGGGGGACATGGAGCTTTCTTT.

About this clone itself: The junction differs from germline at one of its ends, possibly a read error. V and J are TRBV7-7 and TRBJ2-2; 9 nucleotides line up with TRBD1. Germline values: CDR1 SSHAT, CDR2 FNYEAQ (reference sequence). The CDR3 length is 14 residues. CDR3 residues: CASSAGQGNGELFF. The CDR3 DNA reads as TGTGCTAGCAGCGCGGGACAGGGAAACGGGGAGCTGTTTTTT. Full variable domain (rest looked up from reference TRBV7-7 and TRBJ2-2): GAGVSQSPRYKVTKRGQDVTLRCDPISSHATLYWYQQALGQGPEFLTYFNYEAQPDKSGLPSDRFSAERPEGSISTLTIQRTEQRDSAMYRCASSAGQGNGELFFGEGSRLTVL.

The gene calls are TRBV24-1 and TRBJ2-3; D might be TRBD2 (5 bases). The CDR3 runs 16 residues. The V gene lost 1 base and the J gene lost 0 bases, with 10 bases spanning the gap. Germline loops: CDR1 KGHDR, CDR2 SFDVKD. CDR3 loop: CATSDFQAGSTDTQYF. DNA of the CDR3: TGTGCCACCAGTGATTTCCAGGCGGGTAGCACAGATACGCAGTATTTT.

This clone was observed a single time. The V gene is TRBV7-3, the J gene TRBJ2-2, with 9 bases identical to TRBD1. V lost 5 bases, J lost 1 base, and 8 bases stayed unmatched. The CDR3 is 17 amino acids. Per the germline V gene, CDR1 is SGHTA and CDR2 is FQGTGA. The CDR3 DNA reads TGTGCCAGCAGCCCCTACCCGGGACAGGGGAACACCGGGGAGCTGTTTTTT. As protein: CASSPYPGQGNTGELFF.

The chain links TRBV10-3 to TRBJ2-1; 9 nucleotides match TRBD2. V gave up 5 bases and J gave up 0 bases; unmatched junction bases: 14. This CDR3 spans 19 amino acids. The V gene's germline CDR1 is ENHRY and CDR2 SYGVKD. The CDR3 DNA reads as TGTGCCATCAGTTCTAGCGGGATGGGGTTACGTGGCTCCTACAATGAGCAGTTCTTC. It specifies CAISSSGMGLRGSYNEQFF.

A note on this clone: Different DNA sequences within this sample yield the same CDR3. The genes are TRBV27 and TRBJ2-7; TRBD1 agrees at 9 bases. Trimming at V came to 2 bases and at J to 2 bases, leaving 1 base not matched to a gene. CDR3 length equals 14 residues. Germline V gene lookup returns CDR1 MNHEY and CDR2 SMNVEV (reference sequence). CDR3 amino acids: CASSLRTGAYEQYF. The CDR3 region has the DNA TGTGCCAGCAGTTTACGGACAGGGGCCTACGAGCAGTACTTC.

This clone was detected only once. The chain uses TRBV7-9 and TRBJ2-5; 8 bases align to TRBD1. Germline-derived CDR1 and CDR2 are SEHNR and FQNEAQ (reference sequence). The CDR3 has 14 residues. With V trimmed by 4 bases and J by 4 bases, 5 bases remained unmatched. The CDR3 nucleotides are TGTGCCAGCAGCTCCGGACAGGGATTAGAGACCCAGTACTTC. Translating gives CASSSGQGLETQYF.

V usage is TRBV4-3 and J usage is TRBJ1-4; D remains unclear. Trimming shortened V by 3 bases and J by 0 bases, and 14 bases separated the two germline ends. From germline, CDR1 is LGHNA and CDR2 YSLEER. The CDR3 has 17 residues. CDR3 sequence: CASSQEHTAATNEKLFF. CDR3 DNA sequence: TGCGCCAGCAGCCAGGAACATACAGCCGCAACTAATGAAAAACTGTTTTTT.

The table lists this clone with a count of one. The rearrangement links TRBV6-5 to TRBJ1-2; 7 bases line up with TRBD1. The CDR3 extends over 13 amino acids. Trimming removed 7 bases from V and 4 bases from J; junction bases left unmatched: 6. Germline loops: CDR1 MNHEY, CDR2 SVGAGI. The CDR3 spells CASTKQGLYGYTF. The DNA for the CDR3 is TGTGCCAGCACTAAACAGGGGCTCTATGGCTACACCTTC.

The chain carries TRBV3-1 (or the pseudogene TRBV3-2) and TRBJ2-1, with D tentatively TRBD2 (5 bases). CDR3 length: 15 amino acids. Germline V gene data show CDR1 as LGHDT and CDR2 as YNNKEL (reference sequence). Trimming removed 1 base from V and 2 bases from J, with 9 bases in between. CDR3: CASSQALGTYNEQFF. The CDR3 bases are TGTGCCAGCAGCCAAGCTCTCGGGACCTACAATGAGCAGTTCTTC.